These 27 T cell receptor beta chains share one sample of origin, sequenced in a study of cytomegalovirus exposure and HLA in healthy donors. The primer mix had 60 Vbeta and 13 Jbeta primers. TCRdb's copy holds only in-frame clones and misses some; the assay was immunoSEQ multiplex PCR. The profile shows around 170,000 clones, approximately 81% of them singletons. The sequencing sample was made of PBMCs. The receptors were gathered from a man over 45 in good health and CMV-seropositive.

The chain combines TRBV4-3 with TRBJ2-7; 8 bases fit TRBD2. V shed 4 bases, J shed 3 bases, and the junction held 8 bases outside the gene matches. Germline values: CDR1 LGHNA, CDR2 YSLEER. The CDR3 runs 15 residues. CDR3 nucleotides: TGCGCCAGCAGCCGCAGAGCGGGAGCCGTCTACGAGCAGTACTTC. This translates into CASSRRAGAVYEQYF.

The chain employs TRBV11-3 and TRBJ2-1, with 8 bases aligning to TRBD1. The CDR3 covers 14 residues. Germline-derived CDR1 and CDR2 are SGHNT and YENEEA. V was clipped by 5 bases and J by 4 bases; unmatched bases: 4. The DNA of the CDR3 is TGTGCCAGCAGCCTCGGGACAGGTTACAATGAGCAGTTCTTC. It specifies CASSLGTGYNEQFF.

The V gene is TRBV7-2, the J gene TRBJ1-3; D is unresolved. The CDR3 spans 13 residues. V lost 5 bases and J lost 4, with 9 bases in between. Germline V gene sequence: CDR1 SGHTA, CDR2 FQGNSA. DNA for the CDR3: TGTGCCAGCAGCCCCCTGTCCGGAAACACCATATATTTT. It codes for CASSPLSGNTIYF.

The chain has TRBV9 and TRBJ2-3; 10 positions match TRBD1. J was trimmed by 6 bases and V by 4 bases; bases with no gene match: 8. There are 15 residues in the CDR3. Germline lookup yields CDR1 SGDLS and CDR2 YYNGEE. As DNA, the CDR3 is TGTGCCAGCAGCTTAAGACAGGGGGCAGGGGATACGCAGTATTTT. This translates into CASSLRQGAGDTQYF.

J is TRBJ1-3 and V is TRBV7-2; 9 bases are shared with TRBD1. Per germline, CDR1 SGHTA and CDR2 FQGNSA. Trimming took 1 base from V and 3 from J; bases not matched to a gene: 4. The length of the CDR3 is 16 residues. The CDR3 DNA sequence: TGTGCCAGCAGCTTAGGACAGGGGGACGGTGGAAACACCATATATTTT. It translates to CASSLGQGDGGNTIYF.

The chain combines TRBV27 with TRBJ1-4; D not certain. V lost 7 bases to trimming and J lost 7 bases, with 13 bases between them. CDR1 is MNHEY, CDR2 SMNVEV, per germline (reference sequence). CDR3 length: 13 residues. The CDR3, as DNA: TGTGCCAGCACTCGAAAGGGAGGTGAAAAACTGTTTTTT. Its translation is CASTRKGGEKLFF.

The V gene is TRBV28, the J gene TRBJ1-6, with unresolved D. Germline CDR1 MDHEN, CDR2 SYDVKM. The CDR3 length is 11 residues. Trimming removed 5 bases at V and 12 bases at J, with 8 bases between. In nucleotides, the CDR3 is TGTGCCAGCAGTCCCGGGATACCCCTCCACTTT. Its protein product is CASSPGIPLHF.

The J gene is TRBJ2-1, the V gene TRBV2; no clear D gene. This CDR3 is 13 amino acids long. V gave up 10 bases and J gave up 6 bases, with 16 bases separating them. CDR1 is SNHLY, CDR2 FYNNEI, per germline. In DNA, the CDR3 is TGTGCCACCTACATCGAGACGGGCAATGAGCAGTTCTTC. This codes for CATYIETGNEQFF. Full variable domain (outside the CDR3, taken from reference TRBV2 and TRBJ2-1): EPEVTQTPSHQVTQMGQEVILRCVPISNHLYFYWYRQILGQKVEFLVSFYNNEISEKSEIFDDQFSVERPDGSNFTLKIRSTKLEDSAMYFCATYIETGNEQFFGPGTRLTVL.

This chain connects TRBV5-4 to TRBJ2-1; D possibly corresponds to TRBD2 (6 bases). Deletions cut 3 bases from V and 8 bases from J, with 18 bases between. Per germline, CDR1 SGHNT and CDR2 YYREEE (reference sequence). CDR3 size: 15 residues. This CDR3 reads CASSSPGTGGDEQFF. For the CDR3, the DNA is TGTGCCAGCAGCTCCCCGGGGACTGGTGGGGATGAGCAGTTCTTC.

The chain couples TRBV6-1 to TRBJ2-1; a possible D gene is TRBD2 (5 bases). The CDR3 contains 15 residues. V was trimmed by 3 bases and J by 2 bases, leaving 11 bases between them. The germline gives CDR1 MNHNS, CDR2 SASEGT. CDR3 residues: CASSDPGYTYNEQFF. The CDR3 region has the DNA TGTGCCAGCAGTGACCCGGGATACACCTACAATGAGCAGTTCTTC.

This chain connects TRBV9 to TRBJ2-5; 10 positions agree with TRBD2. Germline CDR1 SGDLS, CDR2 YYNGEE. The J segment lost 4 bases and the V segment lost 0 bases, leaving 6 bases of the junction unmatched. The CDR3 loop spans 16 amino acids. CDR3 in DNA: TGTGCCAGCAGCGTAGGGGGACTAGCGTCTCGAGAGACCCAGTACTTC. Amino acids: CASSVGGLASRETQYF.

The chain couples TRBV28 to TRBJ1-5; TRBD1 might be the D (5 bases). Trimming took 6 bases from V and 7 from J, leaving 19 bases between them. Per germline, CDR1 MDHEN and CDR2 SYDVKM. This CDR3 contains 15 residues. In nucleotides, the CDR3 is TGTGCCAGCAGGGAAACCTTTAGGGGCCGGCAGCCCCAGCATTTT. This encodes CASRETFRGRQPQHF. Filled out from reference TRBV28 and TRBJ1-5, the complete variable domain reads DVKVTQSSRYLVKRTGEKVFLECVQDMDHENMFWYRQDPGLGLRLIYFSYDVKMKEKGDIPEGYSVSREKKERFSLILESASTNQTSMYLCASRETFRGRQPQHFGDGTRLSIL.

A few counts support this clone. The chain combines TRBV6-5 with TRBJ1-1; maybe TRBD1 (6 bases). The CDR3 covers 13 residues. In germline, CDR1 is MNHEY, CDR2 SVGAGI. Between the trimmed V and J ends, which lost 6 bases and 3 bases, there was a span of 11 bases. The CDR3 reads CASRVQGYTEAFF. For the CDR3, the DNA is TGTGCCAGCAGGGTACAGGGTTACACTGAAGCTTTCTTT.

This clone has only one observation. For the CDR3, the DNA is TGTGCCTGGAGTGTCGGAGGGCTCTCCTTTCGTCTGTTTTTT. Its protein product is CAWSVGGLSFRLFF. The V call is TRBV30, the J call TRBJ1-4; no clear D gene. V dropped 0 bases and J dropped 14 bases, with 19 bases sitting between them. There are 14 residues in the CDR3. From germline, CDR1 is GTSNPN and CDR2 SVGIG (reference sequence).

The rearrangement joins TRBV2 to TRBJ1-5; a weak D match, TRBD1 (6 bases). Trimming cost V 5 bases and J 4 bases, with 9 bases left between them. CDR1 and CDR2 (germline): SNHLY, FYNNEI. The CDR3 is 13 residues long. In DNA form, the CDR3 reads TGTGCCAGCAGTACAGGGATGAATCAGCCCCAGCATTTT. This encodes CASSTGMNQPQHF.

CDR3 residues: CASSFQREGSKGYEQYF. The CDR3 nucleotides are TGTGCCAGCAGCTTCCAGCGGGAGGGCTCAAAGGGCTACGAGCAGTACTTC. The V gene is TRBV7-6, the J gene TRBJ2-7; 10 nucleotides agree with TRBD2. With 3 bases clipped from V and 3 bases from J, the junction kept 11 bases outside the gene matches. The CDR3 runs to 17 residues. The V gene's germline CDR1 is SGHVS and CDR2 FNYEAQ.

The rearrangement uses TRBV11-2 and TRBJ1-2; no definite D call. Germline V gene sequence: CDR1 SGHAT, CDR2 FQNNGV. Trimming left V 1 base short and J 2 bases short, with 8 bases between. The length of the CDR3 is 14 residues. The CDR3 region is CASSLGPGNYGYTF. The CDR3 nucleotides read TGTGCCAGCAGCTTAGGTCCGGGGAACTATGGCTACACCTTC.

The rearrangement uses TRBV30 and TRBJ1-4; 9 bases are shared with TRBD1. The CDR3 has 14 residues. The germline CDR1 and CDR2 sequences are GTSNPN and SVGIG (reference sequence). The J segment lost 8 bases and the V segment lost 5 bases, leaving 9 bases of the junction unmatched. CDR3: CAWSMGQGREKLFF. Written as DNA, the CDR3 is TGTGCCTGGTCAATGGGACAGGGTCGAGAAAAACTGTTTTTT.

This clone was counted a single time. CDR3 sequence reads: CASSRLAATDTQYF. Here the CDR3 DNA reads TGTGCCAGCAGTAGACTAGCGGCCACAGATACGCAGTATTTT. The chain carries TRBV6-5 and TRBJ2-3, with 9 bases lining up with TRBD2. This CDR3 has 14 amino acids. Germline CDR1 and CDR2: MNHEY and SVGAGI. With V trimmed by 5 bases and J by 2 bases, 2 bases remained unmatched.

The chain combines TRBV28 with TRBJ1-5; weak D call: TRBD1 (5 bases). The CDR3 contains 14 residues. Trimming stripped 6 bases from V and 1 base from J, with 10 bases between. CDR1 and CDR2 (germline): MDHEN, SYDVKM. In nucleotides, the CDR3 is TGTGCCAGCAGGGGTGGGGCCAGCAATCAGCCCCAGCATTTT. This gives the protein CASRGGASNQPQHF.

The J gene is TRBJ1-4, the V gene TRBV10-3, with 11 bases matching TRBD1. Germline V gene data show CDR1 as ENHRY and CDR2 as SYGVKD. The CDR3 sequence is 16 residues long. Losses at the gene ends were 2 bases for V and 5 bases for J; bases not matched to a gene: 4. In DNA form, the CDR3 reads TGTGCCATCAGTGAGGGGACAGGGGGTGGAAATGAAAAACTGTTTTTT. It translates to CAISEGTGGGNEKLFF.

This clone showed up just once. The chain is built from TRBV6-5 and TRBJ1-2; perhaps TRBD1 as D (5 bases). Trimming removed 0 bases at V and 4 bases at J, with 9 bases between. The CDR3 is 14 residues long. The germline gives CDR1 MNHEY, CDR2 SVGAGI. In DNA form, the CDR3 reads TGTGCCAGCAGTTACTCCGGGGGAGGCTATGGCTACACCTTC. The encoded protein is CASSYSGGGYGYTF.

This chain uses TRBV7-9 with TRBJ1-1, with a possible D match to TRBD1 (5 bases). From germline, CDR1 is SEHNR and CDR2 FQNEAQ (reference sequence). This CDR3 has 12 residues. Deletions cut 5 bases from V and 7 bases from J, with 11 bases between. The CDR3 spells CASSPGGGEAFF. The CDR3 coding sequence is TGTGCCAGCAGCCCCGGGGGGGGTGAAGCTTTCTTT.

The CDR3 loop reads CASSLSGTRSQYF. The CDR3 DNA sequence: TGTGCCAGCAGTTTATCAGGCACGCGGTCCCAGTACTTC. The V gene is TRBV27, the J gene TRBJ2-5; D gene uncertain. Germline CDR1 reads MNHEY; CDR2 reads SMNVEV (reference sequence). The CDR3 contains 13 residues. Trimming cost V 0 bases and J 9 bases, with 11 bases left between them.

This clone was counted between two and nine times. This sequence joins TRBV29-1 and TRBJ1-4; TRBD1 matches 9 bases. The CDR3 is 14 amino acids. V was pared by 7 bases and J by 3 bases, with 6 bases of the junction left unmatched. CDR1 is SQVTM, CDR2 ANQGSEA, per germline. CDR3 loop: CSGQGGPANEKLFF. CDR3 DNA: TGCAGCGGACAGGGGGGGCCGGCTAATGAAAAACTGTTTTTT.

The rearrangement joins TRBV14 to TRBJ2-5; D is unresolved. Germline assignment: CDR1 SGHDN and CDR2 FVKESK. This CDR3 comprises 13 residues. Trimming stripped 3 bases from V and 6 bases from J, with 11 bases between. The CDR3 here is CASSQIAVQTQYF. The CDR3 nucleotides read TGTGCCAGCAGCCAGATTGCGGTCCAGACCCAGTACTTC.

The chain links TRBV30 to TRBJ1-1; 9 bases agree with TRBD1. Germline CDR1 and CDR2: GTSNPN and SVGIG (reference sequence). The CDR3 covers 15 residues. V was clipped by 2 bases and J by 7 bases; unmatched bases: 11. CDR3 in DNA: TGTGCCTGGAGTTCGACAGGGGGAGCCGTAGATGAAGCTTTCTTT. Encoded protein: CAWSSTGGAVDEAFF.